This T cell receptor beta chain originates from a study of CD8+CD57+ T cells in acquired aplastic anemia (dated by TCRdb to 2016 to 2019). Describing the broader study: A mean of approximately 3 ug of DNA, ranging from roughly 0.19 to 30 ug, was extracted from sorted CD4+ and CD8+ cells.

Genomic DNA served as template for TCR beta VDJ combination and CDR3 sequence profiling. TCR repertoire sequencing was run on an Illumina HiSeq 2000. In the authors' own workflow: TRBV/TRBJ rearrangement plots, CDR3 size and DJ length profiles, and Simpson's diversity index were used to assess repertoires. Whichever DNA sequence was most abundant in the deep sequencing data was defined as the immunodominant clone. CDR3 amino acid sequences were checked for sharing between subjects and were compared against published repertoires and the VDJdb database. TCRdb reprocessing: public reads trimmed at Q25 with fastp, clones called with MiXCR, in-frame beta chains kept. Identical CDR3 proteins give one entry, which carries the most common genes and DNA. TCRdb's processing, not the authors', yielded these V and J calls. This sample comprises about 190,000 distinct CDR3 sequences, around 65% of them detected only once. The ten largest account for just over 45% of the sample.

This clonotype was recorded only once. Its specific antigen is unknown. No base quality values were provided; no much bigger clone lies one nucleotide off. One read alone provides weak support. Overall study results and their limits: Patients and healthy controls showed no significant difference in CD8+ Simpson's diversity (P=0.060). Although around 30 CD8+ CDR3 sequences were shared by patients and controls, these sequences appeared highly expressed in patients and within the immunodominant clones of patients.

V was cut back by 1 base and J by 6 bases, leaving a gap of 4 bases between them. From its cysteine to its phenylalanine, the CDR3 spans 12 amino acids. Only the CDR3 DNA is retained, 36 bases long and in frame from the first base. Based on the germline V gene, the CDR1 and CDR2 sequences are SGHTA and FQGTGA. In this study, sorted CD4+ and CD8+ T cells from the blood of healthy subjects and of severe aplastic anemia patients had their TCR repertoires deep-sequenced. Ficoll-Paque density gradient centrifugation was used to isolate peripheral blood mononuclear cells. Before DNA was extracted, CD4+ and CD8+ T cells were sorted using either FACS or magnetic beads.

The specimen sequenced was sorted CD4+, CD8+, or CD8+CD57+ T cells (not recorded which) from PBMCs. This TCR derives from a human donor with severe aplastic anemia or a healthy control (not recorded which). This chain is built from TRBV7-3 and TRBJ2-1; the D gene remains uncertain. The DNA reads TGTGCCAGCAGCTTAAGGTCCAATGAGCAGTTCTTC. This sequence encodes CASSLRSNEQFF.